This TCR beta chain emerged from a study of cytomegalovirus exposure and HLA in healthy donors. The study, taken as a whole, reports: In vitro confirmation showed three CMV-associated chains to be CMV antigen specific.

PCR amplification relied on 60 Vbeta primers (plus 13 Jbeta primers). TCRdb's copy holds only in-frame clones and misses some; the assay was immunoSEQ multiplex PCR. The repertoire consists of approximately 180,000 clones, with under 85% occurring once and the leading ten covering just under 3%. A note on this clone: The antigen is unknown.

Germline values: CDR1 SGHNT, CDR2 YYREEE (reference sequence). The ends were cut back, 2 bases at V and 3 bases at J, with 4 bases in the middle. The CDR3 totals 12 residues. V gene TRBV5-4 combines with J gene TRBJ2-3; no clear D gene. This sequence originates from a male donor in good health and CMV-seronegative. The sample taken for sequencing was PBMCs. CDR3 in amino acids: CASSFITDTQYF. CDR3 coding DNA: TGTGCCAGCAGCTTTATTACAGATACGCAGTATTTT.